The sample holds one count of the clone carrying this T cell receptor (beta chain). As handled by the study authors: For nucleated cells, counts were estimated from reference gene primer amplification. Data came from immunoSEQ multiplex PCR; TCRdb stores just in-frame clones and leaves some out. V and J calls and clone size come straight from that table; D and trimming were deduced from the DNA. In the table there are 20,000 to 30,000 clones, about 88% of which are singletons. The data stem from a study of blood T cell repertoires in COVID-19. Background on the study: Sources were T cells, B-cell-depleted T cells, or PBMCs; the material itself was cDNA or gDNA.

The CDR3 spans 13 residues. V shed 5 bases, J shed 7 bases, and the junction held 5 bases outside the gene matches. The germline V gene encodes CDR1 SNHLY and CDR2 FYNNEI. The chain combines TRBV2 with TRBJ2-1; 7 nucleotides line up with TRBD2. The sequenced sample was peripheral blood. The sequence was obtained from a human donor in a cohort sampled during active COVID-19. The CDR3 DNA reads as TGTGCCAGCAGTTGGGCTAGCGGTAATGAGCAGTTCTTC. It codes for CASSWASGNEQFF.